This T cell receptor (beta chain) comes out of a study of blood T cell repertoires in COVID-19 (dated by TCRdb to 2019 to 2021). With respect to the entire study: The collaborator samples originated in the United States, Italy and Spain and spanned the acute and convalescent phases of COVID-19. The material from the prospective study consisted of cDNA or gDNA derived from T cells, B-cell-depleted T cells, or PBMCs. Subjects who had been exposed to COVID-19, were actively infected with it, or had recovered from it provided the deeply sampled blood TCRbeta repertoires that made up the dataset. The repertoires were made available in a free public database intended to serve as a resource for research on the immune response to SARS-CoV-2. Samples were obtained from the ongoing ImmuneRACE study (first 160 participants) and from 1,254 subjects provided by 6 global collaborators. A de-identified subject ID, COVID-19 status, age in years and sex were almost always included in the sample metadata. Where available, HLA class I and class II types were taken from metadata supplied by the sample provider and were not determined by assay-based typing.

What the work shows at the level of the full study, not this receptor alone: How much clinical and demographic metadata was included differed by source and by participant, and the metadata was provided uncurated.

The collaborating institutions used their own protocols to collect whole blood in K2EDTA tubes. For TCRbeta analysis, collaborator samples were shipped as frozen whole blood, as isolated PBMCs, or as DNA extracted from either sample type. On this clone: No antigen is known for it. Per-base qualities were not stored, and no clone one base away is much larger.

The germline V gene encodes CDR1 ENHRY and CDR2 SYGVKD. V is reduced by 8 bases and J by 6 bases, leaving a spacing of 13 bases between them. Including cysteine and phenylalanine, the CDR3 has 12 amino acids. Solely the CDR3 DNA is kept, with 36 bases framed from the first base. TCRbeta CDR3 regions were amplified from genomic DNA by means of the immunoSEQ Assay, a bias-controlled multiplex PCR. As for the original processing: The number of nucleated cells in each sample was estimated from the amplification of reference gene primers within the assay. To quantify the absolute abundance of each unique TCRbeta CDR3 rearrangement, sequence reads were collapsed and filtered. Productive Simpson clonality was computed per sample as the square root of Simpson's diversity index over productive rearrangements. TCRdb re-hosts the immuneACCESS table, in-frame sequences only. Its copies lack some clones; in the studies checked, an unresolved V gene accounts for under half of them, and the cause for the rest is not known. V, J and clone size are taken as reported in that table, and D and trimming were inferred from the DNA itself. For this sample the table gives 75,000 to 80,000 clones, of which roughly 88% were detected only once. The ten largest clones add up to under 55% of the sample.

The TCR was taken from a human donor in a cohort sampled during active COVID-19. The chain is encoded by TRBV10-3 joined to TRBJ1-2; the best D guess is TRBD1, with 5 bases matching. Specimen: peripheral blood. The CDR3 region reads CAIYRDSDGYTF. Read as DNA, the sequence is TGTGCCATCTATCGGGACTCTGATGGCTACACCTTC.